This T cell receptor beta chain was sequenced in a study of technical replicates of blood from a handful of donors. Trimming cost V 3 bases and J 3 bases, with 14 bases left between them. CDR3 size: 15 residues. Germline lookup yields CDR1 MGHRA and CDR2 YSYEKL. Here immunoSEQ multiplex PCR was the method, and the copy in TCRdb shows in-frame clones only, minus some. The sample contains some 71,000 clones, approximately 97% of which appear only once. This clone occurred once. The specimen sequenced was T cells isolated from PBMCs. The receptor comes from a human donor in good health. V and J are TRBV4-1 and TRBJ1-1; D possibly corresponds to TRBD1 (6 bases). Here the CDR3 reads CASSQQQGGDTEAFF. The CDR3 nucleotides read TGCGCCAGCAGCCAGCAACAGGGTGGGGACACTGAAGCTTTCTTT.